The subject of this entry is one T cell receptor (beta chain). Antigen specificity is unknown. The sample is drawn from a study of CXCR3-negative and CXCR3-positive naive CD8 T cells. Study results and caveats: For naive cells, CXCR3-negative and CXCR3-positive subsets had similar TRBV-TRBJ usage; for memory cells, usage differed. Higher TRB CDR3 hydrophobicity marked CXCR3-positive naive cells relative to CXCR3-negative naive cells.

The study made its TRB cDNA libraries by 5' RACE, adding UMI labels. TCRdb reprocessed the 5' RACE reads and reports one entry per CDR3 protein, with no DNA. This repertoire includes 6,900 or so distinct CDR3 sequences. Germline V gene sequence: CDR1 SGHDN, CDR2 FVKESK. The CDR3 is 15 residues long. The TCR was taken from a human donor in good health. Some clones in this sample may be carry-over from other donors' samples. Sequenced input: naive CXCR3+ CD8+ T cells from blood. This sample's subset: CD45RO-CCR7+CD27+CD95- naive CD8+ T cells expressing CXCR3 (TNR3+). V and J are TRBV14 and TRBJ2-1. CDR3: CASSQEGGVYNEQFF. Full variable domain (rest looked up from reference TRBV14 and TRBJ2-1): EAGVTQFPSHSVIEKGQTVTLRCDPISGHDNLYWYRRVMGKEIKFLLHFVKESKQDESGMPNNRFLAERTGGTYSTLKVQPAELEDSGVYFCASSQEGGVYNEQFFGPGTRLTVL.